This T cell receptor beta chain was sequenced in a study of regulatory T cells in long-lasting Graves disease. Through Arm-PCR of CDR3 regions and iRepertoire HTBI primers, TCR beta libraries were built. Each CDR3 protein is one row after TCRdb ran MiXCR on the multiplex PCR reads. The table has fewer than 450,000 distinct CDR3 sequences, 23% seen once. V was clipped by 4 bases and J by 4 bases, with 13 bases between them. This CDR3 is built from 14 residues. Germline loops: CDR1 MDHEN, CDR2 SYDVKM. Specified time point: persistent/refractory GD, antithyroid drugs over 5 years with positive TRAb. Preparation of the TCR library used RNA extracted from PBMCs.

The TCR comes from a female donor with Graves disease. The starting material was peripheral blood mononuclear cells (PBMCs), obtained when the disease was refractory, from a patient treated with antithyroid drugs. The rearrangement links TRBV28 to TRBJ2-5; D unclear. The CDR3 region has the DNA TGTGCCAGCAGTTCTGGTCAGTTTTCAGAGACCCAGTACTTC. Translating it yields CASSSGQFSETQYF.